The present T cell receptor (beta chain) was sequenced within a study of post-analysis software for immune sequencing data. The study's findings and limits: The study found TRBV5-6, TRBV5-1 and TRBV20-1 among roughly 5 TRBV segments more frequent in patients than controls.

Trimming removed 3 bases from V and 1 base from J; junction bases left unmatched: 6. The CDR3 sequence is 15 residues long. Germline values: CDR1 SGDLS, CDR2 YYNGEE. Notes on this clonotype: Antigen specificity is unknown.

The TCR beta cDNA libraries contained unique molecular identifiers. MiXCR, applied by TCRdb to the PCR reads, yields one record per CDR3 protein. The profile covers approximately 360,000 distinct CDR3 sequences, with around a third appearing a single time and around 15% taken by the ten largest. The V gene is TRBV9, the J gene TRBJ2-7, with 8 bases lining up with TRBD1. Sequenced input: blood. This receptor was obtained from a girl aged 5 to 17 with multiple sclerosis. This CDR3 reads CASSATGGPSYEQYF. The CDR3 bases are TGTGCCAGCAGCGCTACAGGGGGACCTTCCTACGAGCAGTACTTC. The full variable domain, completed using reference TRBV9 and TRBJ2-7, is DSGVTQTPKHLITATGQRVTLRCSPRSGDLSVYWYQQSLDQGLQFLIQYYNGEERAKGNILERFSAQQFPDLHSELNLSSLELGDSALYFCASSATGGPSYEQYFGPGTRLTVT.